The 8 T cell receptor beta chains below come from one sample, sequenced in a study of identical twins. MiXCR was run by TCRdb on the 5' RACE reads, yielding one entry per CDR3 protein. The sample has fewer than 350,000 distinct CDR3 sequences, about 8.9% seen once. This sample was shared with a second study, whose subject was yellow fever vaccine responses in identical twins.

The sample consisted of memory (CD45RO+) T cells sorted from blood. The receptors derive from a woman aged 18 to 35 in good health.

Only a few counts were recorded for this clonotype. The DNA of the CDR3 is TGTGCCAGCAGTTCCGCCGGACAGGGGGCGTTGAGCAATCAGCCCCAGCATTTT. Protein sequence: CASSSAGQGALSNQPQHF. V gene TRBV27 combines with J gene TRBJ1-5; TRBD1 matches at 11 bases. Germline CDR1 reads MNHEY; CDR2 reads SMNVEV (reference sequence). This CDR3 region has 18 residues. With 4 bases clipped from V and 1 base from J, the junction kept 9 bases outside the gene matches.

The chain has TRBV28 and TRBJ2-7, with D tentatively TRBD1 or TRBD2 (5 bases each). CDR3 length equals 13 residues. V shed 8 bases and J shed 2 bases, with 13 bases lying between them. Germline V lookup: CDR1 MDHEN, CDR2 SYDVKM. The CDR3 loop is CASHSGLTYEQYF. CDR3 coding DNA: TGTGCCAGCCACTCGGGGCTTACCTACGAGCAGTACTTC.

This clonotype was observed a few times. The J gene is TRBJ2-7, the V gene TRBV29-1, with D possibly matching TRBD1 (9 bases). The CDR3 sequence is 15 residues long. Trimming cost V 7 bases and J 4 bases, with 23 bases left between them. Per the germline V gene, CDR1 is SQVTM and CDR2 is ANQGSEA. The CDR3 DNA follows: TGCAGCGCAAACGGGAGGGGGGACAGGGAATACGAGCAGTACTTC. It specifies CSANGRGDREYEQYF.

This clonotype was counted ten times or more. The chain carries TRBV10-3 and TRBJ2-7; possible D gene TRBD1, 6 bases. V was trimmed by 6 bases and J by 2 bases, leaving 8 bases between them. The CDR3 is 12 residues long. CDR1 is ENHRY and CDR2 is SYGVKD in the germline V gene. CDR3 residues: CAISDRTYEQYF. The CDR3 nucleotides read TGTGCCATCAGCGACAGGACCTACGAGCAGTACTTC.

This clonotype was found a few times. The chain couples TRBV6-1 to TRBJ2-2; D gene unclear. V was clipped by 7 bases and J by 8 bases, with 8 bases between them. The CDR3 consists of 11 residues. The germline V gene encodes CDR1 MNHNS and CDR2 SASEGT. CDR3 nucleotide sequence: TGTGCCAGCATACACGTTGGGGAGCTGTTTTTT. It specifies CASIHVGELFF.

This clonotype occurred a few times. J is TRBJ2-3 and V is TRBV2; D may be TRBD1 (5 bases). The CDR3 consists of 17 residues. CDR1 and CDR2 (germline): SNHLY, FYNNEI. Trimming left V 7 bases short and J 3 bases short, with 23 bases between. CDR3 amino acids: CASKYLPDIPGTDTQYF. The CDR3 DNA sequence: TGTGCCAGCAAATATCTACCGGACATCCCGGGTACAGATACGCAGTATTTT.

This clonotype showed up many times. This chain links TRBV12-3 or TRBV12-4 with TRBJ2-7, with 7 nucleotides matching TRBD1. CDR3 size: 15 residues. Trimming removed 6 bases from V and 3 bases from J; junction bases left unmatched: 11. CDR3 protein: CASSTSPGQSYEQYF. The CDR3 region has the DNA TGTGCCAGCAGCACCTCCCCGGGACAGAGCTACGAGCAGTACTTC.

This rearrangement joins TRBV7-8 to TRBJ1-2, with D unclear. The germline CDR1 and CDR2 sequences are SGHVS and FQNEAQ. The CDR3 loop spans 15 amino acids. V lost 5 bases to trimming and J lost 4 bases, with 17 bases between them. The CDR3 coding sequence is TGTGCCAGCAGCCCGGCCTCATACTTGGGCTATGGCTACACCTTC. The encoded protein is CASSPASYLGYGYTF.